This T cell receptor (beta chain) was obtained from a study of Graves' ophthalmopathy and Graves' hyperthyroidism. Amplification of the TCR beta CDR3 regions used RNA transcripts (as template). First-round RT-PCR with HTBI primers preceded a second-round multiplex PCR. Each CDR3 protein is one row after TCRdb ran MiXCR on the multiplex PCR reads. Altogether about 640,000 distinct CDR3 sequences are present, about 38% being singletons, with the ten largest covering more than 2.5%. All donors with ophthalmopathy were recorded as having moderate-to-severe activity, CAS ≥3, NOSPECS ≥4 and a duration under 3 months. Clinical symptoms and serum thyroxine were used for diagnosis; TRAb, thyroid ultrasound and orbital computed tomography were also relied on. Details on this clonotype: Its antigen is currently unknown.

Findings and caveats of the study: Detection in blood was also observed for most expanded thyroid clonotypes above 0.001 frequency.

Looked up from germline, CDR1 is MNHNS and CDR2 is SASEGT. The CDR3 is 14 amino acids. Between the trimmed V and J ends, which lost 7 bases and 6 bases, there was a span of 18 bases. V is TRBV6-1 and J is TRBJ1-2; the D gene is possibly TRBD1 (6 bases). Sequencing used peripheral blood. The sequence derives from an adult man with Graves' ophthalmopathy. CDR3 DNA: TGTGCCAGCACCACAGGGTTCGGAAGGAATGGCTACACCTTC. It is translated as CASTTGFGRNGYTF.